The present T cell receptor (beta chain) was sequenced within a study of shared clonotypes between healthy human individuals. Positively selected for CCR7, the CD45RO-negative cells used as naive CD8 cells excluded terminally differentiated effector memory CD45RA+ cells. A single count supports this clone. Germline loops: CDR1 LNHDA, CDR2 SQIVND (reference sequence). V was pared by 7 bases and J by 7 bases, with 16 bases of the junction left unmatched. CDR3 size: 16 residues. Clones were sequenced by immunoSEQ multiplex PCR, and TCRdb holds only the in-frame ones, with some missing. The repertoire includes 1.5 million to 2.5 million clones, 85% to 95% of them detected once, and 1.2% sits in the top ten.

The source material was naive CD8+ T cells sorted from blood. The chain employs TRBV19 and TRBJ1-5, with 7 bases that match TRBD1. The receptor was isolated from a man aged 18 to 35 in good health. The CDR3 DNA is TGTGCCAGTACCCCCGACAGGGCACCCATGGAGCAGCCCCAGCATTTT. Amino acid sequence: CASTPDRAPMEQPQHF.